The clone carrying this T cell receptor beta chain was seen a handful of times. Its specificity is unknown. The data belong to a study of T-cell memory formation after mild COVID-19. Whole-study context: For the most part, TCR clusters were specific to one donor.

A 5'RACE reaction primed in the constant segment made cDNA libraries of TCR alpha and TCR beta, and these carried sample barcodes and UMIs. TCRdb independently ran MiXCR on the 5' RACE reads; one entry per CDR3 protein. Of about 200,000 distinct CDR3 sequences listed, approximately 16% were seen once; the top ten hold 2% to 2.5%. Findings of the study overall: CD4+ clones that contracted lay mainly in CM and EM; CD8+ ones lay in EMRA.

V was pared by 1 base and J by 9 bases, with 7 bases between. The CDR3 length is 12 residues. Germline values: CDR1 LGHDT, CDR2 YNNKEL (reference sequence). The rearrangement joins TRBV3-1 to TRBJ2-1, with D hard to call. Sequencing was carried out using PBMCs or a T cell subset sorted from them (not recorded which). The receptor was derived from an adult woman who had mild COVID-19 (a few samples of this study predate the infection). Cell type and time point are not known. CDR3 sequence: CASSQVAGEQFF. The CDR3 bases are TGTGCCAGCAGCCAAGTGGCTGGTGAGCAGTTCTTC.